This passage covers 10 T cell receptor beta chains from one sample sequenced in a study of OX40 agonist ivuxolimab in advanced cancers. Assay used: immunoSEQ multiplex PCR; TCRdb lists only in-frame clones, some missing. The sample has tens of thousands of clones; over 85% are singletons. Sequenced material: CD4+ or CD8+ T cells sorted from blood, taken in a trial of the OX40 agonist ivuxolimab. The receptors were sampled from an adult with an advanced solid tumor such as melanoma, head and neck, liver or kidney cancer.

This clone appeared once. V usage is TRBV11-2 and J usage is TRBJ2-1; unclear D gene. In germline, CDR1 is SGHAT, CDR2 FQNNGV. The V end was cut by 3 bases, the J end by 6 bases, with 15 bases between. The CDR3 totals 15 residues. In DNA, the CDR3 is TGTGCCAGCAGCTTGGTTTCCCGGAGACCCAATGAGCAGTTCTTC. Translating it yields CASSLVSRRPNEQFF.

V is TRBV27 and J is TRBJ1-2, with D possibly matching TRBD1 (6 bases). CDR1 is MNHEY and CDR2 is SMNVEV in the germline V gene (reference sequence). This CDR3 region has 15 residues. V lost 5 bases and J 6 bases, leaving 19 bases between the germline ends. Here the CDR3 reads CASSPSRGEGDGYTF. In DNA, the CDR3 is TGTGCCAGCAGTCCGTCGAGGGGGGAAGGGGATGGCTACACCTTC.

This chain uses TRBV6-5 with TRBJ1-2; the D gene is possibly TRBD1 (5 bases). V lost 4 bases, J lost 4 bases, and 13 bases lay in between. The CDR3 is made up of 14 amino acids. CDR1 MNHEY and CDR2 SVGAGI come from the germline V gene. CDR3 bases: TGTGCCAGCAGTTTTTCCGGGACTGCCTATGGCTACACCTTC. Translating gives CASSFSGTAYGYTF.

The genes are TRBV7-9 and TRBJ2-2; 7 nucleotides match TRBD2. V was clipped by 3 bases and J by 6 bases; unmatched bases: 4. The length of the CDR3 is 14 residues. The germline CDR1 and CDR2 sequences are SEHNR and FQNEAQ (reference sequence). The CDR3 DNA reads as TGTGCCAGCAGCTTTGGAGGGAGGGCCGGGGAGCTGTTTTTT. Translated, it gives CASSFGGRAGELFF. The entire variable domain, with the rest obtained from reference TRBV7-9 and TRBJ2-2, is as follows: DTGVSQNPRHKITKRGQNVTFRCDPISEHNRLYWYRQTLGQGPEFLTYFQNEAQLEKSRLLSDRFSAERPKGSFSTLEIQRTEQGDSAMYLCASSFGGRAGELFFGEGSRLTVL.

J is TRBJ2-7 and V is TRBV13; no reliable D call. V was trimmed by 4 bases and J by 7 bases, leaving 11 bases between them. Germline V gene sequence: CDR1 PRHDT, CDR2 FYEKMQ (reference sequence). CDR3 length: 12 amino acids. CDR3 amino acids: CASSYPQREQYF. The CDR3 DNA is TGTGCCAGCAGCTACCCCCAGCGAGAGCAGTACTTC.

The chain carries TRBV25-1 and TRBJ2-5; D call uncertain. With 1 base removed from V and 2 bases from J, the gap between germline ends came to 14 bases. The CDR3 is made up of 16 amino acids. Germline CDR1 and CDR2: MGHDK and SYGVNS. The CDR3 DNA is TGTGCCAGCAGTGAATTCCCCGGGCAGGTTCAAGAGACCCAGTACTTC. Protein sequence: CASSEFPGQVQETQYF.

This CDR3 reads CASSLVVAGGLNEQFF. CDR3 nucleotide sequence: TGTGCCAGCAGCTTAGTAGTAGCGGGAGGCCTCAATGAGCAGTTCTTC. V and J are TRBV7-8 and TRBJ2-1, with 10 bases identical to TRBD2. Losses at the gene ends were 1 base for V and 6 bases for J; bases not matched to a gene: 6. The CDR3 runs to 16 residues. The V gene's germline CDR1 is SGHVS and CDR2 FQNEAQ.

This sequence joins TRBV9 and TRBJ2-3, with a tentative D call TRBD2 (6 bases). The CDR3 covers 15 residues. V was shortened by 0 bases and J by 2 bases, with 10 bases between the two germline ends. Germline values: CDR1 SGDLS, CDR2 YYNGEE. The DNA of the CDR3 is TGTGCCAGCAGCGTAGCCGGGGGTAACACAGATACGCAGTATTTT. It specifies CASSVAGGNTDTQYF.

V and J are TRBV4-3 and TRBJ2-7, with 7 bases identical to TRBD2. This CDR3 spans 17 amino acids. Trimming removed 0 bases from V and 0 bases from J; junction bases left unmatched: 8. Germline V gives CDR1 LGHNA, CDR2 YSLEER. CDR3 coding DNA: TGCGCCAGCAGCCAAGATTGGGGGGGACTTAGCTCCTACGAGCAGTACTTC. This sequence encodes CASSQDWGGLSSYEQYF.

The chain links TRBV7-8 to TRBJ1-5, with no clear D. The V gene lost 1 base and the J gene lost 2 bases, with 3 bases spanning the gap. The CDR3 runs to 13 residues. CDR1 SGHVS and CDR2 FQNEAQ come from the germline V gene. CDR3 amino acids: CASSLDGNQPQHF. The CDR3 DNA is TGTGCCAGCAGCTTAGATGGCAATCAGCCCCAGCATTTT. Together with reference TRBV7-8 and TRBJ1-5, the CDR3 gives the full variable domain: GAGVSQSPRYKVAKRGQDVALRCDPISGHVSLFWYQQALGQGPEFLTYFQNEAQLDKSGLPSDRFFAERPEGSVSTLKIQRTQQEDSAVYLCASSLDGNQPQHFGDGTRLSIL.